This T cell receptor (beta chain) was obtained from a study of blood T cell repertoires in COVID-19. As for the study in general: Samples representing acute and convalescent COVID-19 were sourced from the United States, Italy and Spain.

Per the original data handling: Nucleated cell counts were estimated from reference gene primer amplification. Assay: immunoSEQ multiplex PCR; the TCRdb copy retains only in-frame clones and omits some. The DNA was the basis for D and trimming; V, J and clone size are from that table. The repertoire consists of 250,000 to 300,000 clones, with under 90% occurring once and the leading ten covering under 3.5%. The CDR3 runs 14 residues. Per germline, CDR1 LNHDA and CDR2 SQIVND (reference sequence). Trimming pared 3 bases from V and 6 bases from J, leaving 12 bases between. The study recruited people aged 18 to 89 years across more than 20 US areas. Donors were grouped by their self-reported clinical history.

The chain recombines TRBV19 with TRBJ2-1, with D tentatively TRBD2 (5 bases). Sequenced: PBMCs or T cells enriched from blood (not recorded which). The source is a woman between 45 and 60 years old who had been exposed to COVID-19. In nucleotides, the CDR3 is TGTGCCAGTAGTATCTACGGACTTTCCAATGAGCAGTTCTTC. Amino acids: CASSIYGLSNEQFF.